What follows describes a single TCR beta chain. Its binding antigen is unknown. No much larger clonotype is one base removed from it; base qualities were not supplied. The same CDR3 arises from other DNA sequences in this sample as well. This entry belongs to a study of blood T cell repertoires in COVID-19 (dated by TCRdb to the early 2020s). Broadly, across the study: Samples covering the acute and convalescent phases of COVID-19 were provided by collaborators in the United States, Italy and Spain. Samples were obtained from the ongoing ImmuneRACE study (first 160 participants) and from roughly 1,300 subjects provided by 6 global collaborators. Deeply sampled blood TCRbeta repertoires from subjects exposed to, actively infected with, or recovered from COVID-19 were included in the dataset. Nearly every sample came with metadata listing a de-identified subject ID, COVID-19 status, age in years and sex. Where available, HLA class I and class II types were obtained from metadata supplied by the sample provider rather than from assay-based typing. The material from the prospective study consisted of cDNA or gDNA derived from T cells, B-cell-depleted T cells, or PBMCs. The repertoires were released in a freely available public database intended as a resource for research on the immune response to SARS-CoV-2. What the research found in general, with its limitations: The quantity of clinical and demographic metadata differed by source and by participant and was supplied without curation.

Whole blood was collected in K2EDTA tubes by collaborating institutions according to the institutions' own protocols. For TCRbeta analysis, collaborator samples were shipped as frozen whole blood, as isolated PBMCs, or as DNA extracted from either sample type. The immunoSEQ Assay, a bias-controlled multiplex PCR, was used to amplify TCRbeta CDR3 regions from genomic DNA. In the authors' own workflow: Within the assay, amplification of reference gene primers was used to estimate how many nucleated cells each sample contained. To quantify the absolute abundance of each unique TCRbeta CDR3 rearrangement, sequence reads were collapsed and filtered. For each sample, productive Simpson clonality was calculated as the square root of Simpson's diversity index over productive rearrangements. TCRdb took this table from immuneACCESS and kept in-frame rearrangements with V and J called. Such tables lack part of the clones; where checked against another copy, unresolved V genes explain under half of the gap, and the rest is unexplained. V and J calls and clone size are copied from that table; D and trimming were computed from the DNA. This sample gives over 150,000 clones in total; roughly 88% of them show up just once. In total, the top ten clones hold about 13% of the sample.

The sequenced sample consisted of peripheral blood. The source of this sequence is a human donor in a cohort sampled during active COVID-19.

CDR3 protein: CASSQDRAYGYTF. Read as DNA, the sequence is TGTGCCAGCAGCCAGGACAGGGCCTATGGCTACACCTTC. In this chain, TRBV14 is recombined with TRBJ1-2, and TRBD1 matches 8 of the central bases. The CDR3 holds 13 amino acids from the cysteine to the phenylalanine. Left in the record is the CDR3 DNA by itself, 39 bases read in frame from the first base. CDR1 and CDR2, looked up from the germline V gene, are SGHDN and FVKESK. Clipping removes 3 bases from V and 4 bases from J, with 1 as the unmatched junction base count.